One sample yielded the 28 T cell receptor beta chains listed below, sequenced in a study of CD8 T cells in Susac syndrome. Roughly 0.5 to 1 ug RNA was reverse transcribed with random hexamers. TCRdb called the immunoSEQ multiplex PCR reads again in MiXCR, with one record for every CDR3 protein. The table records about 240,000 distinct CDR3 sequences, 90% to 97% of them present only once. Sequenced material: CD4+ T cells from PBMCs. Receptors originate from a human donor with Susac syndrome.

The V and J genes are TRBV20-1 and TRBJ2-2, with TRBD2 matching 9 bases. Trimming cost V 0 bases and J 3 bases; bases outside gene matches: 5. The CDR3 covers 16 residues. The germline V gene has CDR1 DFQATT and CDR2 SNEGSKA (reference sequence). The DNA for the CDR3 is TGCAGTGCTAGAGATCTGGTAGCGGGGGACACCGGGGAGCTGTTTTTT. Its translation: CSARDLVAGDTGELFF.

The chain employs TRBV23-1 and TRBJ2-1; D possibly uses TRBD1 or TRBD2 (7 bases each). TRBV23-1 is an open reading frame whose function is uncertain. V was clipped by 5 bases and J by 0 bases, with 14 bases between them. The CDR3 spans 16 residues. The CDR3 here is CASSGGDSCSYNEQFF. CDR3 bases: TGCGCCAGCAGTGGGGGGGACAGCTGCTCCTACAATGAGCAGTTCTTC.

V and J are TRBV7-3 and TRBJ2-1; TRBD2 might be the D (7 bases). The CDR3 has 15 residues. Trimming took 5 bases from V and 6 from J, leaving 17 bases between them. Per the germline V gene, CDR1 is SGHTA and CDR2 is FQGTGA. Written as DNA, the CDR3 is TGTGCCAGCAGCCCCAGGGGCGGGAGTATCAATGAGCAGTTCTTC. Protein product: CASSPRGGSINEQFF.

This clonotype was picked up one time. The chain uses TRBV15 and TRBJ2-3; D remains ambiguous. The CDR3 is made up of 13 amino acids. Germline CDR1 LNHNV, CDR2 YYDKDF (reference sequence). V gave up 4 bases and J gave up 1 base, with 6 bases separating them. The CDR3 sequence: CATSNRGTDTQYF. CDR3 nucleotides: TGTGCCACCAGCAATCGGGGCACAGATACGCAGTATTTT.

The J gene is TRBJ2-7, the V gene TRBV20-1, with 7 nucleotides matching TRBD1. The CDR3 length is 13 residues. After removal of 1 base from V and 1 base from J, the junction contained 1 base not matched to a gene. Germline-derived CDR1 and CDR2 are DFQATT and SNEGSKA (reference sequence). In DNA form, the CDR3 reads TGCAGTGCTAGAGGGACAGGATCCTACGAGCAGTACTTC. Residues: CSARGTGSYEQYF.

CDR3 region: CATSDPGTSNEQFF. The CDR3 region has the DNA TGTGCCACCAGTGATCCCGGGACTAGCAATGAGCAGTTCTTC. The rearrangement links TRBV24-1 to TRBJ2-1, with TRBD2 identical over 8 bases. Germline CDR1 is KGHDR and CDR2 is SFDVKD. The CDR3 runs 14 residues. Unmatched junction bases numbered 3, after V lost 3 bases and J lost 6 bases.

The rearrangement uses TRBV30 and TRBJ1-2; no definite D call. Trimming removed 3 bases from V and 5 bases from J, with 13 bases in between. This CDR3 spans 13 amino acids. Germline loops: CDR1 GTSNPN, CDR2 SVGIG (reference sequence). The CDR3 loop is CAWSPKGGYGYTF. The CDR3 DNA reads as TGTGCCTGGAGCCCCAAGGGTGGATATGGCTACACCTTC.

V and J are TRBV5-1 and TRBJ2-1; TRBD2 is a possible D gene (5 bases). The CDR3 is 16 amino acids. The V end lost 4 bases, the J end lost 6 bases, and 20 bases lay between the germline ends. CDR1 is SGHRS and CDR2 is YFSETQ in the germline V gene. The CDR3 DNA reads TGCGCCAGCAGCCGAGGGAATAATCTTCCAGGCAATGAGCAGTTCTTC. Translation: CASSRGNNLPGNEQFF.

The chain recombines TRBV15 with TRBJ2-3, with 7 bases matching TRBD2. The CDR3 has 17 amino acids. Trimming took 1 base from V and 4 from J; bases not matched to a gene: 11. Germline V gene lookup returns CDR1 LNHNV and CDR2 YYDKDF (reference sequence). Here the CDR3 DNA reads TGTGCCACCAGCAGAGCCTTGGGCGGGGAGGGCCCAGATACGCAGTATTTT. This codes for CATSRALGGEGPDTQYF.

The CDR3 loop reads CASSRYRDYGYTF. DNA for the CDR3: TGTGCCAGCAGCAGATACAGGGACTATGGCTACACCTTC. The rearrangement links TRBV6-6 to TRBJ1-2, with D perhaps matching TRBD1 (6 bases). The germline V gene encodes CDR1 MNHNY and CDR2 SVGAGI (reference sequence). CDR3 size: 13 residues. Trimming took off 6 bases at V and 3 bases at J, with 11 bases between the two ends.

The genes are TRBV7-9 and TRBJ2-5; D could derive from TRBD1 or TRBD2 (5 bases each). The CDR3 contains 15 residues. With 6 bases removed from V and 0 bases from J, the gap between germline ends came to 14 bases. Germline V lookup: CDR1 SEHNR, CDR2 FQNEAQ (reference sequence). The CDR3 spells CASRISGTDQETQYF. The CDR3 DNA follows: TGTGCCAGCAGGATATCCGGGACGGACCAAGAGACCCAGTACTTC.

The chain carries TRBV4-2 and TRBJ1-1, with D perhaps TRBD1 (5 bases). CDR3 size: 15 residues. Germline values: CDR1 LGHNA, CDR2 YNFKEQ. V was shortened by 3 bases and J by 1 base, with 12 bases between the two germline ends. The CDR3 DNA reads as TGTGCCAGCAGCCAGATGGGGCTTTCGAACACTGAAGCTTTCTTT. It is translated as CASSQMGLSNTEAFF.

Here the CDR3 DNA reads TGCGCCAGCAGTGAGTCTGGGTTGGGCGAGCAGTACTTC. This encodes CASSESGLGEQYF. The chain employs TRBV10-1 and TRBJ2-7, with D unresolved. The CDR3 consists of 13 residues. The germline CDR1 and CDR2 sequences are WNHNN and SYGVQD (reference sequence). Trimming stripped 0 bases from V and 6 bases from J, with 9 bases between.

The chain links TRBV2 to TRBJ2-3; TRBD2 aligns across 11 bases. This CDR3 has 17 amino acids. V dropped 6 bases and J dropped 0; count of bases not matched to a gene: 8. Germline values: CDR1 SNHLY, CDR2 FYNNEI. In DNA, the CDR3 is TGTGCCAGCAGCCCCAGGACTAGCGGGTTAAGCACAGATACGCAGTATTTT. Its translation is CASSPRTSGLSTDTQYF.

The genes are TRBV29-1 and TRBJ2-3, with unresolved D. This CDR3 comprises 11 residues. Germline V CDR1 and CDR2: SQVTM, ANQGSEA. Trimming left V 8 bases short and J 6 bases short, with 12 bases between. CDR3 nucleotide sequence: TGCAGCTTATTAGTAGGGGATACGCAGTATTTT. Residues: CSLLVGDTQYF.

This sequence joins TRBV9 and TRBJ1-1; D possibly corresponds to TRBD1 (5 bases). The germline CDR1 and CDR2 sequences are SGDLS and YYNGEE. The V and J ends lost 0 bases and 3 bases respectively, with 12 bases between them. CDR3 length equals 15 residues. The CDR3 reads CASSVEGRGDTEAFF. CDR3 in DNA: TGTGCCAGCAGCGTAGAGGGACGAGGGGACACTGAAGCTTTCTTT.

The rearrangement links TRBV2 to TRBJ2-4, with TRBD1 as a possible D gene (5 bases). Trimming took off 2 bases at V and 0 bases at J, with 17 bases between the two ends. This CDR3 is 18 amino acids long. Germline V gene lookup returns CDR1 SNHLY and CDR2 FYNNEI. The CDR3 sequence is CASSELRQMRIAKNIQYF. In DNA, the CDR3 is TGTGCCAGCAGTGAACTCCGACAGATGAGAATAGCCAAAAACATTCAGTACTTC.

As regards this clonotype: Relative to the germline gene, one junction end is altered; a read error may explain this. The chain employs TRBV11-2 and TRBJ2-3; D perhaps matches TRBD2 (6 bases). The CDR3 extends over 13 amino acids. Germline V gives CDR1 SGHAT, CDR2 FQNNGV. CDR3 DNA: TGTGCCAGCAGCCTAGATCGGGAGGATACGCAGTATTTT. It encodes CASSLDREDTQYF.

The CDR3 here is CASSLAAGGETQYF. In nucleotides, the CDR3 is TGTGCCAGCAGCTTAGCGGCAGGGGGTGAGACCCAGTACTTC. The V and J genes are TRBV7-2 and TRBJ2-5, with 7 bases lining up with TRBD1. The ends lost 0 bases at V and 5 bases at J; junction bases unmatched: 3. This CDR3 contains 14 residues. Germline V gene data show CDR1 as SGHTA and CDR2 as FQGNSA.

The gene calls are TRBV7-3 and TRBJ2-3; D gene ambiguous. Trimming shortened V by 5 bases and J by 4 bases, and 13 bases separated the two germline ends. The germline V gene encodes CDR1 SGHTA and CDR2 FQGTGA. This CDR3 comprises 14 residues. The CDR3 DNA is TGTGCCAGCAGCCCTAGGTACGGTGCAGATACGCAGTATTTT. It yields the protein CASSPRYGADTQYF.

The chain recombines TRBV5-6 with TRBJ1-2; D is uncertain. This CDR3 is 12 amino acids long. Trimming took 4 bases from V and 8 from J, leaving 12 bases between them. Germline loops: CDR1 SGHDT, CDR2 YYEEEE. As DNA, the CDR3 is TGTGCCAGCAGCCACCGGGTGGGCGGCTACACCTTC. It translates to CASSHRVGGYTF.

This rearrangement joins TRBV29-1 to TRBJ1-2, with 8 bases fitting TRBD1. Germline assignment: CDR1 SQVTM and CDR2 ANQGSEA. CDR3 length equals 15 residues. V lost 4 bases and J lost 4; bases outside the gene matches: 11. CDR3 loop: CSVADRAWGVYGYTF. The CDR3 DNA reads as TGCAGCGTTGCGGACAGGGCGTGGGGGGTCTATGGCTACACCTTC. Based on the CDR3 plus reference TRBV29-1 and TRBJ1-2, the full variable domain is SAVISQKPSRDICQRGTSLTIQCQVDSQVTMMFWYRQQPGQSLTLIATANQGSEATYESGFVIDKFPISRPNLTFSTLTVSNMSPEDSSIYLCSVADRAWGVYGYTFGSGTRLTVV.

The chain carries TRBV24-1 and TRBJ2-1; a possible D gene is TRBD2 (6 bases). There are 18 residues in the CDR3. Germline V CDR1 and CDR2: KGHDR, SFDVKD. Trimming removed 6 bases at V and 10 bases at J, with 30 bases between. CDR3 nucleotide sequence: TGTGCCACCAGTCCCCCGTGGGAGGCTCCTGGGCCTACGTCGGAGCAGTTCTTC. Translated, it gives CATSPPWEAPGPTSEQFF.

The chain links TRBV12-3 or TRBV12-4 to TRBJ1-1; D is unresolved. This CDR3 is built from 16 residues. With 4 bases removed from V and 1 base from J, the gap between germline ends came to 16 bases. CDR3 in amino acids: CASSSRLLPPNTEAFF. DNA for the CDR3: TGTGCCAGCAGTTCCAGGCTTCTCCCCCCGAACACTGAAGCTTTCTTT.

V usage is TRBV7-8 and J usage is TRBJ1-2; tentatively, D is TRBD1 (5 bases). This CDR3 has 16 amino acids. V was pared by 4 bases and J by 6 bases, with 21 bases between. In germline, CDR1 is SGHVS, CDR2 FQNEAQ. The CDR3 DNA reads TGTGCCAGCAGCTCCCTACTTGGGGGTGGGGATCATGGCTACACCTTC. Protein: CASSSLLGGGDHGYTF.

The V call is TRBV2, the J call TRBJ1-1, with D possibly TRBD1 on 5 matching bases. Per the germline V gene, CDR1 is SNHLY and CDR2 is FYNNEI. The CDR3 length is 13 residues. Trimming took off 4 bases at V and 6 bases at J, with 12 bases between the two ends. Written as DNA, the CDR3 is TGTGCCAGCAGTGGGAGGTGGGGGTCTGAAGCTTTCTTT. Translating gives CASSGRWGSEAFF.

The chain employs TRBV9 and TRBJ2-7; 10 bases fit TRBD2. The junction had 6 bases not matched to a gene; V was cut back by 3 bases and J by 6 bases. Germline CDR1 SGDLS, CDR2 YYNGEE. The CDR3 length is 14 residues. The chain's CDR3 is CASSASGRVIEQYF. The DNA of the CDR3 is TGTGCCAGCAGCGCCAGCGGGAGGGTAATCGAGCAGTACTTC. Drawing the rest from reference TRBV9 and TRBJ2-7, the complete variable domain is DSGVTQTPKHLITATGQRVTLRCSPRSGDLSVYWYQQSLDQGLQFLIQYYNGEERAKGNILERFSAQQFPDLHSELNLSSLELGDSALYFCASSASGRVIEQYFGPGTRLTVT.

The chain joins TRBV6-2 or TRBV6-3 to TRBJ1-2; tentatively, D is TRBD1 (5 bases). From germline, CDR1 is MNHEY and CDR2 SVGEGT. Trimming left V 0 bases short and J 4 bases short, with 12 bases between. This CDR3 is built from 15 residues. In DNA form, the CDR3 reads TGTGCCAGCAGTTACTCAGCCCGGGGGTTCTATGGCTACACCTTC. This translates into CASSYSARGFYGYTF.